This T cell receptor (beta chain) derives from a study of identical twins. Study-level points and caveats: One should note that invariant MAIT and iNKT cells could partly confound zero-insertion analyses.

As regards this clonotype: Its antigen is undetermined.

Germline V gene sequence: CDR1 SGHTA, CDR2 FQGNSA. V gave up 4 bases and J gave up 5 bases, with 12 bases separating them. The CDR3 is made up of 13 amino acids. TCRdb itself ran the 5' RACE reads through MiXCR, one entry per CDR3 protein. Of over 250,000 distinct CDR3 sequences in the sample, roughly 9.8% were seen once. These data also formed part of another study, on yellow fever vaccine responses in identical twins.

The source material was CD8+ T cells sorted from blood. The chain has TRBV7-2 and TRBJ2-7; possible D gene TRBD1, 6 bases. This sequence originates from a woman between 18 and 30 years old in good health. CDR3 residues: CASSSQGGDEQYF. CDR3 DNA: TGTGCCAGCAGCTCACAGGGTGGAGACGAGCAGTACTTC.